The source of this T cell receptor beta chain is a study of cytomegalovirus exposure and HLA in healthy donors. Study-level findings and limits: TCR beta sequences numbering 15,000 to 20,000 were associated with HLA alleles at 0.05 false discovery rate in a later analysis.

Primers included in the PCR were 60 Vbeta and 13 Jbeta primers. Sequenced by immunoSEQ multiplex PCR; TCRdb stores in-frame clones only, minus some. The data show tens of thousands of clones, with more than 70% seen just once and 2% to 3% held by the top ten. Germline CDR1 is SGHDT and CDR2 is YYEEEE. The CDR3 is 12 residues long. Trimming shortened V by 4 bases and J by 3 bases, and 8 bases separated the two germline ends. A word on this clone: Its specificity is unknown.

The receptor comes from a male donor in good health and CMV-seropositive. The gene calls are TRBV5-6 and TRBJ2-7; D perhaps matches TRBD2 (5 bases). Input material: PBMCs. The DNA of the CDR3 is TGTGCCAGCAGCAGAGCGGTCTACGAGCAGTACTTC. As protein: CASSRAVYEQYF.